This T cell receptor (beta chain) was captured in a study of T cell responses to AZD1222 COVID-19 vaccine. Looking at the study overall: Researchers grouped second doses given at about 4 or about 12 weeks into one pool. Whole-study results and caveats: Researchers took repertoire samples only after the peak T cell response had come.

The data were produced by immunoSEQ multiplex PCR, yet TCRdb's version contains in-frame clones alone and is incomplete. The sample yields some 140,000 clones, 93% seen once. A word on this clone: Its target is not known.

Germline-derived CDR1 and CDR2 are SNHLY and FYNNEI. V lost 7 bases to trimming and J lost 4 bases, with 17 bases between them. There are 15 residues in the CDR3. The receptor's source is an adult in good health. The chain recombines TRBV2 with TRBJ1-3; perhaps TRBD1 as D (5 bases). The material sequenced was peripheral blood, taken on day 0 of AZD1222 vaccination. The CDR3 region has the DNA TGTGCCAGCACTTCCGGGACTTCGACCGGAAACACCATATATTTT. It is translated as CASTSGTSTGNTIYF.